The 2 T cell receptor beta chains reported below all come from one sample, sequenced in a study of cytomegalovirus exposure and HLA in healthy donors. Sequenced by immunoSEQ multiplex PCR; TCRdb stores in-frame clones only, minus some. The sample yields some 110,000 clones, around nine tenths seen once. The sample comprised PBMCs. These receptors were collected from a man aged 18 to 30 in good health and CMV-seropositive.

The chain joins TRBV28 to TRBJ2-3, with D tentatively TRBD1 (6 bases). V was clipped by 2 bases and J by 2 bases, with 11 bases between them. CDR1 is MDHEN and CDR2 is SYDVKM in the germline V gene. The CDR3 extends over 15 amino acids. CDR3 region: CASSLSGGHTDTQYF. CDR3 DNA sequence: TGTGCCAGCAGTTTAAGTGGGGGACACACAGATACGCAGTATTTT.

CDR3 nucleotide sequence: TGTGCCAGCAGCCAAGGACAGGTGAACACTGAAGCTTTCTTT. Translation gives CASSQGQVNTEAFF. The rearrangement links TRBV4-2 to TRBJ1-1, with D perhaps TRBD1 (6 bases). Trimming took off 1 base at V and 0 bases at J, with 6 bases between the two ends. Germline V gene sequence: CDR1 LGHNA, CDR2 YNFKEQ. The CDR3 has 14 amino acids.